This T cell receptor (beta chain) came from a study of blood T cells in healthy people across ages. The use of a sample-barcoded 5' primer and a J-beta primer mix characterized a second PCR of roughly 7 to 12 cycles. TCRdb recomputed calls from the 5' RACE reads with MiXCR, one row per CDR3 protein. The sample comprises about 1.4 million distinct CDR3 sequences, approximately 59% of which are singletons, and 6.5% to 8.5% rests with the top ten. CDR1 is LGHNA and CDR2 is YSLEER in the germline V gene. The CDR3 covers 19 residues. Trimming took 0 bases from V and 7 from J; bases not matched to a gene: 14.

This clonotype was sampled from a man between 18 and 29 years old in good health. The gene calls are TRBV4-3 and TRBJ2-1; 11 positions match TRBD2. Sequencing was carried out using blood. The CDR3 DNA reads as TGCGCCAGCAGCCAAGATCCCTTTCGACTAGCGGGGAAGGGGAATGAGCAGTTCTTC. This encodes CASSQDPFRLAGKGNEQFF.